These T cell receptor beta chains were read from a single sample in a study of blood T cell repertoires in COVID-19. Generated by immunoSEQ multiplex PCR, the TCRdb table keeps only in-frame clones and is missing some. The repertoire holds about 140,000 clones, with less than 90% as singletons. Material for sequencing was PBMCs or T cells enriched from blood (not recorded which). The receptors were gathered from a man aged 35 to 55 with acute COVID-19. Both conserved end residues are part of each CDR3. The D gene is left open where the match is weak.

NA	TRBV7-2	TRBJ2-5	TGTGCCAGCAGCCCACAACAGGGAAAAGAGACCCAGTACTTC	CASSPQQGKETQYF
TRBD2	TRBV27	TRBJ2-2	TGTGCCAGCAGTCCTCTCCGTGCCGGACTAGCGGAGAACACCGGGGAGCTGTTTTTT	CASSPLRAGLAENTGELFF
TRBD1	TRBV18	TRBJ2-3	TGTGCCAGCTCAACCCGTCAGGGGGCGGTGAGCACAGATACGCAGTATTTT	CASSTRQGAVSTDTQYF
NA	TRBV5-4	TRBJ2-1	TGTGCCAGCAGCTTAGGGGGGGCCCGTCGGGCCTACAATGAGCAGTTCTTC	CASSLGGARRAYNEQFF
TRBD1	TRBV25-1	TRBJ1-3	TGTGCCAGCAGTCCCCCCCCGGGACAGGGGTACGGAAACACCATATATTTT	CASSPPPGQGYGNTIYF
NA	TRBV11-2	TRBJ1-2	TGTGCCAGCAGCGACCATAGAAAGGGGCGGGGTGGCTACACCTTC	CASSDHRKGRGGYTF
NA	TRBV7-2	TRBJ1-6	TGTGCCAGCAGCTTAGTAGGCGGGCGCGGCTCCTATAATTCACCCCTCCACTTT	CASSLVGGRGSYNSPLHF
TRBD1	TRBV5-1	TRBJ2-3	TGCGCCAGCAGAACCGGGACAGATGCAGATACGCAGTATTTT	CASRTGTDADTQYF
NA	TRBV18	TRBJ2-7	TGTGCCAGCTCACCAATCAGCGGATACGAGCAGTACTTC	CASSPISGYEQYF
NA	TRBV6-5	TRBJ1-2	TGTGCCAGCAGCCGGGGGGAGGGGTATGGCTACACCTTC	CASSRGEGYGYTF